The rows below give T cell receptor beta chains drawn from one sample of a study of shared clonotypes between healthy human individuals. Sequencing was performed with immunoSEQ multiplex PCR; in TCRdb, only in-frame clones are kept and a portion is missing. The sample comprises roughly 1,800,000 clones, approximately 94% of which are singletons, and 1% to 1.5% rests with the top ten. The sequencing sample was made of naive CD8+ T cells sorted from blood. These receptor sequences come from a man aged 18 to 29 in good health. The CDR3 runs from the conserved cysteine through the conserved F or W. Clone size is given for some rows only: seen once, a few or many times, or a class if the clone is expanded.

-,TRBJ1-1,TRBV7-9,CASSGAQGGTEAFF
-,TRBJ1-5,TRBV27,CASSPYSGSNQPQHF
once,TRBJ2-6,TRBV27,CASSQRPTGANVLTF
-,TRBJ1-1,TRBV30,CAWSSVGVEAFF
-,TRBJ2-1,TRBV6-5,CATTGPYNEQFF
once,TRBJ2-2,TRBV11-2,CASSSNGELFF
-,TRBJ2-4,TRBV13,CASSPPAAAKNIQYF
-,TRBJ2-7,TRBV19,CASSYSMGVNEQYF
-,TRBJ2-7,TRBV27,CASLRLGTYEQYF
once,TRBJ2-7,TRBV7-9,CASSLEPALPYEQYF
once,TRBJ1-2,TRBV13,CASSLSADYGYTF
-,TRBJ2-7,TRBV5-8,CASSLGTAAYEQYF
-,TRBJ1-1,TRBV5-6,CASSPNPRTMNTEAFF
-,TRBJ1-6,TRBV7-9,CASSATGVRSPLHF
-,TRBJ2-7,TRBV7-9,CASSSRTSPYEQYF
-,TRBJ2-3,TRBV30,CAWSVGVTSTDTQYF
-,TRBJ2-7,TRBV5-8,CASSLTGTDPYEQYF
once,TRBJ2-1,TRBV11-2,CASSSDTKLPEQFF
once,TRBJ1-2,TRBV7-9,CASSLQLGRGHYGYTF
-,TRBJ2-2,TRBV6-5,CASSYEVGPRAGELFF